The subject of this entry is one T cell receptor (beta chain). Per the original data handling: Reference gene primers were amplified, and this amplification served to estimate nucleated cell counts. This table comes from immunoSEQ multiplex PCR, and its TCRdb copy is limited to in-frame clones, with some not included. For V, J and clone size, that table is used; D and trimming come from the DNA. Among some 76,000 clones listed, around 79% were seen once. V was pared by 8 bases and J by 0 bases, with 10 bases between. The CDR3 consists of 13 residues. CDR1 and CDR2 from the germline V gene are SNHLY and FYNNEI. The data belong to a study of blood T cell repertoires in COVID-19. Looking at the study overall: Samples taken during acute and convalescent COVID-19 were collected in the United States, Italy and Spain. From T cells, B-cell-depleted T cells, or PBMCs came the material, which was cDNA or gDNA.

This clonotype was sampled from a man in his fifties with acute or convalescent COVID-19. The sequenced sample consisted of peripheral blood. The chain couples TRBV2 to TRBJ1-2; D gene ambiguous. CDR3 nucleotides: TGTGCCAGCTGGGCCGATACTAACTATGGCTACACCTTC. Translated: CASWADTNYGYTF.